This TCR beta chain was documented in a study of cytomegalovirus exposure and HLA in healthy donors. CDR1 SGHNT and CDR2 YENEEA come from the germline V gene. The V and J ends lost 2 bases and 3 bases respectively, with 8 bases between them. CDR3 length equals 13 residues. Study-level points and caveats: Rare TCR sequences predominated, though certain public TCRs were found in many donors.

In regard to this clone: Its matching antigen is unknown.

Use of 60 Vbeta and 13 Jbeta primers characterized the PCR. Some clones are missing from TCRdb's copy, which holds only in-frame ones; the method was immunoSEQ multiplex PCR. The sample includes under 130,000 clones, about 80% seen only once; the top ten take around 5.1%. V usage is TRBV11-3 and J usage is TRBJ2-7, with D possibly matching TRBD2 (5 bases). Sequencing input: PBMCs. The sequence derives from a female donor in good health and CMV-seropositive. The CDR3 DNA reads TGTGCCAGCAGCTTACGGGAATACTACGAGCAGTACTTC. It codes for CASSLREYYEQYF.